This is a list of T cell receptor beta chains from one sample in a study of shared clonotypes between healthy human individuals. Profiled with immunoSEQ multiplex PCR; TCRdb holds only in-frame clones, not every one. The data show hundreds of thousands of clones, with 60% to 75% seen just once and 1.5% to 2% held by the top ten. Sequences were obtained from memory CD4+ T cells sorted from blood. These receptors came from a woman under 40 in good health. The CDR3 runs from the conserved cysteine through the conserved F or W. The order of the fields is V gene, clone size, J gene, D gene, CDR3 DNA, CDR3 protein. D genes are given only for firm matches. Where a row states a size, it is once, few, many or the class of an expanded clone; other rows omit it.

v_call: TRBV28; clone_size: .; j_call: TRBJ2-7; d_call: .; cdr3_nt: TGTGCCAGCAGTTTATCTGGGGACATAGGCTCCTACGAGCAGTACTTC; cdr3_aa: CASSLSGDIGSYEQYF
v_call: TRBV5-1; clone_size: many; j_call: TRBJ2-7; d_call: TRBD1; cdr3_nt: TGCGCCAGCAGCTTCCCCGGGACAGGGGGCTCCTACGAGCAGTACTTC; cdr3_aa: CASSFPGTGGSYEQYF
v_call: TRBV28; clone_size: .; j_call: TRBJ2-5; d_call: .; cdr3_nt: TGTGCCAGCAGTTTCCTGTTTTTGGGACGGAAACAAGAGACCCAGTACTTC; cdr3_aa: CASSFLFLGRKQETQYF
v_call: TRBV19; clone_size: many; j_call: TRBJ2-3; d_call: .; cdr3_nt: TGTGCCAGTAGTCCCTCCCTCACAGATACGCAGTATTTT; cdr3_aa: CASSPSLTDTQYF
v_call: TRBV10-3; clone_size: .; j_call: TRBJ1-2; d_call: .; cdr3_nt: TGTGCCATCAGTGTGAGTTCTGAATTCTATGGCTACACCTTC; cdr3_aa: CAISVSSEFYGYTF
v_call: TRBV28; clone_size: .; j_call: TRBJ1-2; d_call: .; cdr3_nt: TGTGCCAGCAGAACTTACTCCGGGGGCCTTAACTATGGCTACACCTTC; cdr3_aa: CASRTYSGGLNYGYTF
v_call: TRBV5-1; clone_size: .; j_call: TRBJ1-3; d_call: .; cdr3_nt: TGCGCCAGCAGCGGCAGCAATCAGGGGCACGGAAACACCATATATTTT; cdr3_aa: CASSGSNQGHGNTIYF
v_call: TRBV18; clone_size: .; j_call: TRBJ1-2; d_call: .; cdr3_nt: TGTGCCAGCTCACCACTGGGCCAGCAACCCCGCTATGGCTACACCTTC; cdr3_aa: CASSPLGQQPRYGYTF
v_call: TRBV2; clone_size: .; j_call: TRBJ2-7; d_call: TRBD1; cdr3_nt: TGTGCCAGCAGTGTGCGGACAGGGGGCTACGAGCAGTACTTC; cdr3_aa: CASSVRTGGYEQYF
v_call: TRBV27; clone_size: .; j_call: TRBJ1-1; d_call: .; cdr3_nt: TGTGCCAGCAGTTTAAGATCGACGGCGGGGACTGAAGCTTTCTTT; cdr3_aa: CASSLRSTAGTEAFF
v_call: TRBV2; clone_size: .; j_call: TRBJ2-3; d_call: .; cdr3_nt: TGTGCCAGCAGGGAAGTTATCGATACGCAGTATTTT; cdr3_aa: CASREVIDTQYF
v_call: TRBV6-5; clone_size: .; j_call: TRBJ1-2; d_call: TRBD1; cdr3_nt: TGTGCCAGCAGCCGAACAGGGGGCCTTAACTATGGCTACACCTTC; cdr3_aa: CASSRTGGLNYGYTF
v_call: TRBV7-2; clone_size: .; j_call: TRBJ2-3; d_call: .; cdr3_nt: TGTGCCAGCAGCCCCCCCTGGGGGGCGGGAAACACAGATACGCAGTATTTT; cdr3_aa: CASSPPWGAGNTDTQYF
v_call: TRBV4-1; clone_size: .; j_call: TRBJ2-3; d_call: .; cdr3_nt: TGCGCCAGCAGCCAAGATCGCGGCAGTAAAGATACGCAGTATTTT; cdr3_aa: CASSQDRGSKDTQYF
v_call: TRBV14; clone_size: .; j_call: TRBJ2-2; d_call: TRBD2; cdr3_nt: TGTGCCAGCAGCCGGAGGCGGGAGGTTTTAACCGGGGAGCTGTTTTTT; cdr3_aa: CASSRRREVLTGELFF
v_call: TRBV25-1; clone_size: .; j_call: TRBJ2-3; d_call: .; cdr3_nt: TGTGCCAGCAGTGGAGGGGTCGGGGGTGCTAGCACAGATACGCAGTATTTT; cdr3_aa: CASSGGVGGASTDTQYF
v_call: TRBV7-9; clone_size: .; j_call: TRBJ1-2; d_call: TRBD1; cdr3_nt: TGTGCCAGCAGCTTAGGACCCCCGGGACAGGGGGATGGCTACACCTTC; cdr3_aa: CASSLGPPGQGDGYTF
v_call: TRBV5-4; clone_size: .; j_call: TRBJ1-3; d_call: TRBD1; cdr3_nt: TGTGCCAGCAGCTCAGGGGGGAACTCTGGAAACACCATATATTTT; cdr3_aa: CASSSGGNSGNTIYF
v_call: TRBV20-1; clone_size: few; j_call: TRBJ2-3; d_call: .; cdr3_nt: TGCAGTGCTAAGATAGCCGATACGCAGTATTTT; cdr3_aa: CSAKIADTQYF